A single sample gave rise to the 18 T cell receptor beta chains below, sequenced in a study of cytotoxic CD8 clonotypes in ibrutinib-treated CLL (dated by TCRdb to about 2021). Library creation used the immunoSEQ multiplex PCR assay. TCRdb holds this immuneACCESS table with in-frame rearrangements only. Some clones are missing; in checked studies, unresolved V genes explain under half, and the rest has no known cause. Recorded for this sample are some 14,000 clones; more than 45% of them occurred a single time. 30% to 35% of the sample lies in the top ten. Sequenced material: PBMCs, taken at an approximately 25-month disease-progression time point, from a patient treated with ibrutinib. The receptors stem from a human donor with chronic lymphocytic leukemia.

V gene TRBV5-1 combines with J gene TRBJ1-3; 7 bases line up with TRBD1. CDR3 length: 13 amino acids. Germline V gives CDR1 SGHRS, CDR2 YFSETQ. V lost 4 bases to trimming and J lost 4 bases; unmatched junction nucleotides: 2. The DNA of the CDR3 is TGCGCCAGCAGCCTGGGACAGGGAAACACCATATATTTT. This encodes CASSLGQGNTIYF.

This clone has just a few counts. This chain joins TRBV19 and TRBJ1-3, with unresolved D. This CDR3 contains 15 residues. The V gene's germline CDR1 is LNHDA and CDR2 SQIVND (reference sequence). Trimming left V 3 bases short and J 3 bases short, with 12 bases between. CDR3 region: CASSIVLEIGNTIYF. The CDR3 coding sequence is TGTGCCAGTAGTATCGTGTTGGAAATTGGAAACACCATATATTTT.

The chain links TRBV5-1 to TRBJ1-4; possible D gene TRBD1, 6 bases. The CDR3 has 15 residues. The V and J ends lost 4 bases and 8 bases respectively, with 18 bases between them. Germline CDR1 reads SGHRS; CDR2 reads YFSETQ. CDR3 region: CASSLLGGTEEKLFF. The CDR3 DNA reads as TGCGCCAGCAGCCTTTTAGGGGGTACGGAGGAAAAACTGTTTTTT.

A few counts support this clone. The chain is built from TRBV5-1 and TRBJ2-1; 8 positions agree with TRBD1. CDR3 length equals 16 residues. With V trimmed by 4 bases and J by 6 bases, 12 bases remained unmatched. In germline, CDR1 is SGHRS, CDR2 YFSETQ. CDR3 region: CASSPGGTGQSNEQFF. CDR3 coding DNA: TGCGCCAGCAGCCCCGGAGGGACAGGCCAAAGCAATGAGCAGTTCTTC.

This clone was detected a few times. For the CDR3, the DNA is TGTGCCAGCAGCCGACAGAAAGATTACGAGCAGTACTTC. Translating it yields CASSRQKDYEQYF. The genes are TRBV2 and TRBJ2-7; TRBD1 is a possible D gene (5 bases). The germline CDR1 and CDR2 sequences are SNHLY and FYNNEI. V lost 6 bases and J lost 4, with 13 bases in between. The CDR3 runs 13 residues. Together with reference TRBV2 and TRBJ2-7, the CDR3 gives the full variable domain: EPEVTQTPSHQVTQMGQEVILRCVPISNHLYFYWYRQILGQKVEFLVSFYNNEISEKSEIFDDQFSVERPDGSNFTLKIRSTKLEDSAMYFCASSRQKDYEQYFGPGTRLTVT.

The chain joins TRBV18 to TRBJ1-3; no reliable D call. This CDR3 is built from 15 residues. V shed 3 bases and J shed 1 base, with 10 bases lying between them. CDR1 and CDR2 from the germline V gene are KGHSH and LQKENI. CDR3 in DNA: TGTGCCAGCTCACCCCTTCCGGAGTCTGGAAACACCATATATTTT. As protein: CASSPLPESGNTIYF.

Here the CDR3 DNA reads TGCAGCGTTGAAGATCGGGGCAGGGGACAGCCGGAAGCTTTCTTT. Its protein product is CSVEDRGRGQPEAFF. V usage is TRBV29-1 and J usage is TRBJ1-1; TRBD1 agrees at 7 bases. The CDR3 is 15 amino acids. CDR1 and CDR2 (germline): SQVTM, ANQGSEA. With 0 bases clipped from V and 8 bases from J, the junction kept 12 bases outside the gene matches. The variable domain in full, with the rest retrieved from reference TRBV29-1 and TRBJ1-1, is SAVISQKPSRDICQRGTSLTIQCQVDSQVTMMFWYRQQPGQSLTLIATANQGSEATYESGFVIDKFPISRPNLTFSTLTVSNMSPEDSSIYLCSVEDRGRGQPEAFFGQGTRLTVV.

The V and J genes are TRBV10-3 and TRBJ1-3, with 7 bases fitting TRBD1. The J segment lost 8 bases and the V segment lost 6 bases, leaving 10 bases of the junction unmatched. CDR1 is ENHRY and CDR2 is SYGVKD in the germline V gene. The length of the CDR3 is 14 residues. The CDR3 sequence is CAIRRTGDKDTIYF. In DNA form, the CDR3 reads TGTGCCATCAGGCGAACAGGGGACAAGGACACCATATATTTT.

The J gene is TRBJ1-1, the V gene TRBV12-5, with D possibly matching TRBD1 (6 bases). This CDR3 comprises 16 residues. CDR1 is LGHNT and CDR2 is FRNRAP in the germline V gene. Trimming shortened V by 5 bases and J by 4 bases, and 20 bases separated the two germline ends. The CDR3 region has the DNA TGTGCTAGTGGTAAAACTTTAAGGGGGGAGACCACTGAAGCTTTCTTT. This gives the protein CASGKTLRGETTEAFF.

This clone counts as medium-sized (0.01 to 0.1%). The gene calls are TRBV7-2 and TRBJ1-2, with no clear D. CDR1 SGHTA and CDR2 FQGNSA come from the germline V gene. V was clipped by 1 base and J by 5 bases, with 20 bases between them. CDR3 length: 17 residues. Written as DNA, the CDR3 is TGTGCCAGCAGCTTAGATCTCCGGGCCAGGATTTCATATGGCTACACCTTC. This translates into CASSLDLRARISYGYTF.

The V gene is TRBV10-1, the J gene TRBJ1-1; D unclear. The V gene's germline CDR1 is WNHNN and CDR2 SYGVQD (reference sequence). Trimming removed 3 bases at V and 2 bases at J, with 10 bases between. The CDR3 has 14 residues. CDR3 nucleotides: TGCGCCAGCAGTGATGGACTCCCCAACACTGAAGCTTTCTTT. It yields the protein CASSDGLPNTEAFF.

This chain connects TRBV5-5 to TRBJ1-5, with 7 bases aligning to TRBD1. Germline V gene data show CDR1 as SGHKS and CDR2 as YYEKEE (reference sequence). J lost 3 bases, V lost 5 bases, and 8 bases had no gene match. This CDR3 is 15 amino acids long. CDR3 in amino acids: CASSSGGQPNQPQHF. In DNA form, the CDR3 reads TGTGCCAGCAGTTCGGGGGGACAGCCCAATCAGCCCCAGCATTTT.

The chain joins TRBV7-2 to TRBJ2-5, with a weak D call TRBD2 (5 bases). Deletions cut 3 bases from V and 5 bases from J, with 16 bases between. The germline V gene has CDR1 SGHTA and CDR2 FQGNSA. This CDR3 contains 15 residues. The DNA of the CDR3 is TGTGCCAGCAGCTTTAAGGCGGGTGGGGAGGAGACCCAGTACTTC. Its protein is CASSFKAGGEETQYF.

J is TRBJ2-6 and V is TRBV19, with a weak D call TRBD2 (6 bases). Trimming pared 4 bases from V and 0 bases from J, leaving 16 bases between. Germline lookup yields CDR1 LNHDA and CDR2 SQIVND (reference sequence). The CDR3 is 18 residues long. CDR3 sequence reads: CASSKNRDGSSGANVLTF. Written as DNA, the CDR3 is TGTGCCAGTAGTAAAAACCGGGACGGGAGCTCTGGGGCCAACGTCCTGACTTTC. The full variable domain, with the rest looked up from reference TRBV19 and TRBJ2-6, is DGGITQSPKYLFRKEGQNVTLSCEQNLNHDAMYWYRQDPGQGLRLIYYSQIVNDFQKGDIAEGYSVSREKKESFPLTVTSAQKNPTAFYLCASSKNRDGSSGANVLTFGAGSRLTVL.

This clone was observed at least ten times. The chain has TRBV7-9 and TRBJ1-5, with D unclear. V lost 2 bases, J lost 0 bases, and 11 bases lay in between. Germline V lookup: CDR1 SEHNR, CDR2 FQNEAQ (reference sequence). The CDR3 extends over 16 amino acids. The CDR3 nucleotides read TGTGCCAGCAGCTTATTTTACGGAGATAGCAATCAGCCCCAGCATTTT. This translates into CASSLFYGDSNQPQHF.

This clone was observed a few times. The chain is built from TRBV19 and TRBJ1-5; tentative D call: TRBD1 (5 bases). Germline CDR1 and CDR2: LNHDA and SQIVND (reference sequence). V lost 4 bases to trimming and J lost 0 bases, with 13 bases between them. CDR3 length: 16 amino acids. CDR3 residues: CASSRRAGTSNQPQHF. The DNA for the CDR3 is TGTGCCAGTAGTAGAAGGGCCGGGACTAGCAATCAGCCCCAGCATTTT.

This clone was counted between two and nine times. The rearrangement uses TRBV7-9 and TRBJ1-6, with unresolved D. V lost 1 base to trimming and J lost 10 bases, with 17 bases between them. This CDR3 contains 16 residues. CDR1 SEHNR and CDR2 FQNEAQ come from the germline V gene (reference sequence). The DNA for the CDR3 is TGTGCCAGCAGCTTAGGGGTTGGGCGAGGTAACTCACCCCTCCACTTT. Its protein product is CASSLGVGRGNSPLHF. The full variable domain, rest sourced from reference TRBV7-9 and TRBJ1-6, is DTGVSQNPRHKITKRGQNVTFRCDPISEHNRLYWYRQTLGQGPEFLTYFQNEAQLEKSRLLSDRFSAERPKGSFSTLEIQRTEQGDSAMYLCASSLGVGRGNSPLHFGNGTRLTVT.

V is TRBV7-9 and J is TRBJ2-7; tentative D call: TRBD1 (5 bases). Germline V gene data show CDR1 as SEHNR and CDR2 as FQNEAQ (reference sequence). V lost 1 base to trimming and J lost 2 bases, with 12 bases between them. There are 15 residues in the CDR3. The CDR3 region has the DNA TGTGCCAGCAGCTTAGACGCCAGGGCAGCCTACGAGCAGTACTTC. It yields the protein CASSLDARAAYEQYF.